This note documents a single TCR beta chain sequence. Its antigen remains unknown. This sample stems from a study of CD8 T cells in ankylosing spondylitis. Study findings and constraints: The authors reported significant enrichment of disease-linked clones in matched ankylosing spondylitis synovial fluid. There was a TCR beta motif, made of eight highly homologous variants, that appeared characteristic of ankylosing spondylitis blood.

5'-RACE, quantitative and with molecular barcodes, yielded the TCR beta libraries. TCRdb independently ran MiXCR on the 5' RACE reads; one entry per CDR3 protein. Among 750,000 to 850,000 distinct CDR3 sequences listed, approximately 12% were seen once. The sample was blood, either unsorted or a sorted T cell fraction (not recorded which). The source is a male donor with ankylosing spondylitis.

The CDR3 region is CASSQEYRQLETQYF. DNA of the CDR3: TGCGCCAGCAGCCAAGAATATAGACAGTTAGAGACCCAGTACTTC. This rearrangement joins TRBV4-3 to TRBJ2-5; maybe TRBD1 (5 bases). The CDR3 is made up of 15 amino acids. Germline assignment: CDR1 LGHNA and CDR2 YSLEER. V lost 0 bases, J lost 4 bases, and 12 bases lay in between.